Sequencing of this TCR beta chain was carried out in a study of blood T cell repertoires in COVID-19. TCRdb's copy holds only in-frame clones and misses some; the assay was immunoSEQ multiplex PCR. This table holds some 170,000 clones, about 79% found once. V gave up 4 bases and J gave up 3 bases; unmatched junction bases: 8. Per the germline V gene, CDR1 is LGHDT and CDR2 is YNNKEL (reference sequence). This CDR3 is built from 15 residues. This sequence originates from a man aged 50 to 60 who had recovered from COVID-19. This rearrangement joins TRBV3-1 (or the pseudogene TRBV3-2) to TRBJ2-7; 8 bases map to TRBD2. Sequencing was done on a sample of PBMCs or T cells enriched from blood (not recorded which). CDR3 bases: TGTGCCAGCAGCCCAGGGACTAGGACTAACTACGAGCAGTACTTC. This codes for CASSPGTRTNYEQYF.